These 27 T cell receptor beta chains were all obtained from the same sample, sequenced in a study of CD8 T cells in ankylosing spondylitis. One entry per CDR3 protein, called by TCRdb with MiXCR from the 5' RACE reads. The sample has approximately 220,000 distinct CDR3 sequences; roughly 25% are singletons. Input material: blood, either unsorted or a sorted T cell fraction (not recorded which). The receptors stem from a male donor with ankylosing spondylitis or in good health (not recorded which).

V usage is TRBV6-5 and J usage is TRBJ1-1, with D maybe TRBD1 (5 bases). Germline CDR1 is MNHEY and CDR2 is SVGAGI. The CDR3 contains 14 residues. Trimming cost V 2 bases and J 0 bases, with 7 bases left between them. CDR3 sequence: CASSYAGLNTEAFF. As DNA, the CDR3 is TGTGCCAGCAGTTACGCGGGACTGAACACTGAAGCTTTCTTT.

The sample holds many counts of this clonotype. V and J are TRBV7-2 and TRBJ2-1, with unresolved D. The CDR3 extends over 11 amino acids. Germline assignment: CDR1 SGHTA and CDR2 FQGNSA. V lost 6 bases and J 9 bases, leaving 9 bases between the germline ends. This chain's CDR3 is CASRREVEQFF. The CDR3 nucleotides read TGTGCCAGCAGACGAGAGGTTGAGCAGTTCTTC. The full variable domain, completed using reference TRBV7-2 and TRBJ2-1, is GAGVSQSPSNKVTEKGKDVELRCDPISGHTALYWYRQSLGQGLEFLIYFQGNSAPDKSGLPSDRFSAERTGGSVSTLTIQRTQQEDSAVYLCASRREVEQFFGPGTRLTVL.

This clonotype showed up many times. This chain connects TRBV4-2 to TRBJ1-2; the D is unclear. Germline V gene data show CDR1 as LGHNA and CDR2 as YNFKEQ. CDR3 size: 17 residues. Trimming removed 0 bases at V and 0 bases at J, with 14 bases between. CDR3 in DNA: TGTGCCAGCAGCCAAGATTTTAGAGCGGCACCTAACTATGGCTACACCTTC. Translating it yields CASSQDFRAAPNYGYTF.

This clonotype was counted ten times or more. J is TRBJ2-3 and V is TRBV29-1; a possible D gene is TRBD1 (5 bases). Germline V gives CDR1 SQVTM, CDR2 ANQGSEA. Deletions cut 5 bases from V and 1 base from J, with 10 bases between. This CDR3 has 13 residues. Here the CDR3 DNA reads TGCAGCGTTTCCAGGGTAGGCACAGATACGCAGTATTTT. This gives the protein CSVSRVGTDTQYF.

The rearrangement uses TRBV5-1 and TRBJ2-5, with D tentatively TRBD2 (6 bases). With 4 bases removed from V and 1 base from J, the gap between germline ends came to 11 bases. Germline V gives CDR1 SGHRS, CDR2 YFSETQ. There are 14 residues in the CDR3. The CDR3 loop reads CASSQGLSQETQYF. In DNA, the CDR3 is TGCGCCAGCAGCCAGGGACTTTCCCAAGAGACCCAGTACTTC.

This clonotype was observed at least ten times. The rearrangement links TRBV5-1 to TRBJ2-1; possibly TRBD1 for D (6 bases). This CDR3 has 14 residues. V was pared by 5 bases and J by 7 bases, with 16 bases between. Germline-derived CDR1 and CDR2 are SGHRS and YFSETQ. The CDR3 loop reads CASSPGEQGNEQFF. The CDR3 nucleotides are TGCGCCAGCAGTCCTGGTGAACAGGGAAATGAGCAGTTCTTC. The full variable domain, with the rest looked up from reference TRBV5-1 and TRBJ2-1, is KAGVTQTPRYLIKTRGQQVTLSCSPISGHRSVSWYQQTPGQGLQFLFEYFSETQRNKGNFPGRFSGRQFSNSRSEMNVSTLELGDSALYLCASSPGEQGNEQFFGPGTRLTVL.

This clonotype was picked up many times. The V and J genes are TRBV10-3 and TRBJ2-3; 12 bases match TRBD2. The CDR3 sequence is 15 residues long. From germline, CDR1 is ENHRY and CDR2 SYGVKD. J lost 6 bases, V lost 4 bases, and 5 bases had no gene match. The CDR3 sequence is CAISGASGREDTQYF. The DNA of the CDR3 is TGTGCCATCAGTGGGGCTAGCGGGAGGGAGGATACGCAGTATTTT.

CDR3 protein: CASSDGTGGPPQYF. The CDR3 DNA is TGCGCCAGCAGCGATGGGACAGGGGGGCCCCCACAGTACTTC. This sequence joins TRBV5-1 and TRBJ2-5; 11 bases fit TRBD1. V gave up 4 bases and J gave up 11 bases; unmatched junction bases: 10. This CDR3 region has 14 residues. CDR1 is SGHRS and CDR2 is YFSETQ in the germline V gene.

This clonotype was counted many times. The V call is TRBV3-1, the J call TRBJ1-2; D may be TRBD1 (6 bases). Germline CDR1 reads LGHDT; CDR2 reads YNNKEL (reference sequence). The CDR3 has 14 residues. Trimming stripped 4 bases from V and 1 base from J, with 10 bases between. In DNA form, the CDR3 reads TGTGCCAGCAGCCCGGGACACGGTAACTATGGCTACACCTTC. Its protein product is CASSPGHGNYGYTF.

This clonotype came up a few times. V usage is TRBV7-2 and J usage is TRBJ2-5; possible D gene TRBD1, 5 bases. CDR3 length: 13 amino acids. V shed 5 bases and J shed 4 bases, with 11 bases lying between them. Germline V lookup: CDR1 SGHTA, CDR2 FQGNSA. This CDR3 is CASSPQGLETQYF. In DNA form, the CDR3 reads TGTGCCAGCAGCCCTCAGGGTCTAGAGACCCAGTACTTC.

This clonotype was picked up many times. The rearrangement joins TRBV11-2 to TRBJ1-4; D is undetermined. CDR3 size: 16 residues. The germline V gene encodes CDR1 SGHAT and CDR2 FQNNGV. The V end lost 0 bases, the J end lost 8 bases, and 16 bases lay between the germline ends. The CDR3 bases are TGTGCCAGCAGCTTAGATCCCGCAGGTCGAGGGGAAAAACTGTTTTTT. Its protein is CASSLDPAGRGEKLFF. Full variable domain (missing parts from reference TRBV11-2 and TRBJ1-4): EAGVAQSPRYKIIEKRQSVAFWCNPISGHATLYWYQQILGQGPKLLIQFQNNGVVDDSQLPKDRFSAERLKGVDSTLKIQPAKLEDSAVYLCASSLDPAGRGEKLFFGSGTQLSVL.

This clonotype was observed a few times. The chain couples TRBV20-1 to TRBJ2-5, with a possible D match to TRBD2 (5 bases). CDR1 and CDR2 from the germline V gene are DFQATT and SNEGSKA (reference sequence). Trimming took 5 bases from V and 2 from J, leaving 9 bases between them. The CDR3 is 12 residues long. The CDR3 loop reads CSAGSPQETQYF. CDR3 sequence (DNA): TGCAGTGCTGGGAGCCCACAAGAGACCCAGTACTTC.

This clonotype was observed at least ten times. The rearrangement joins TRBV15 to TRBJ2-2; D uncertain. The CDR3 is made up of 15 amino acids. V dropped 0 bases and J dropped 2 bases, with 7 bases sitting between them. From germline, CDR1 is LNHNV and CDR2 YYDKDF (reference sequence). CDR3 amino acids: CATSRDGGNTGELFF. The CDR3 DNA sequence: TGTGCCACCAGCAGAGACGGCGGAAACACCGGGGAGCTGTTTTTT.

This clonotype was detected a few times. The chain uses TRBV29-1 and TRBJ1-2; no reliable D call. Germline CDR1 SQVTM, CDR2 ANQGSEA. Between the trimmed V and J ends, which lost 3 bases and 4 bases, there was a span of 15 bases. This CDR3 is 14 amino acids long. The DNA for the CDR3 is TGCAGCGTTGAGTCGCGGGGAAAGAGCTATGGCTACACCTTC. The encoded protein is CSVESRGKSYGYTF. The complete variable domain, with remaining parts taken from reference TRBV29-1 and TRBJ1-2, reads SAVISQKPSRDICQRGTSLTIQCQVDSQVTMMFWYRQQPGQSLTLIATANQGSEATYESGFVIDKFPISRPNLTFSTLTVSNMSPEDSSIYLCSVESRGKSYGYTFGSGTRLTVV.

The CDR3 sequence: CASSLGSGSVTQYF. CDR3 nucleotide sequence: TGTGCCAGCAGCTTGGGTAGCGGGAGTGTGACCCAGTACTTC. The chain combines TRBV5-6 with TRBJ2-5; 9 bases agree with TRBD2. The trim removed 0 bases at V and 7 bases at J, leaving 4 bases unmatched. The length of the CDR3 is 14 residues. Germline assignment: CDR1 SGHDT and CDR2 YYEEEE. The full variable domain, in which reference TRBV5-6 and TRBJ2-5 provide the parts outside the CDR3, is DAGVTQSPTHLIKTRGQQVTLRCSPKSGHDTVSWYQQALGQGPQFIFQYYEEEERQRGNFPDRFSGHQFPNYSSELNVNALLLGDSALYLCASSLGSGSVTQYFGPGTRLLVL.

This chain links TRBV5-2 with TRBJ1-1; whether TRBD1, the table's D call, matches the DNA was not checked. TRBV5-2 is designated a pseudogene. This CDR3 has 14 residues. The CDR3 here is CAMRLGQGVTEAFF. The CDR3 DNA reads TGTGCCATGAGACTCGGGCAGGGGGTCACTGAAGCTTTCTTT.

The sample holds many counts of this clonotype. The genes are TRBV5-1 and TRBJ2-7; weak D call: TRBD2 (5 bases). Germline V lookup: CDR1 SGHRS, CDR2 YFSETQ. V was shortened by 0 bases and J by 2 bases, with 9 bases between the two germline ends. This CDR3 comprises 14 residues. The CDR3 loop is CASSLAAGTYEQYF. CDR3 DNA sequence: TGCGCCAGCAGCTTGGCCGCCGGGACCTACGAGCAGTACTTC.

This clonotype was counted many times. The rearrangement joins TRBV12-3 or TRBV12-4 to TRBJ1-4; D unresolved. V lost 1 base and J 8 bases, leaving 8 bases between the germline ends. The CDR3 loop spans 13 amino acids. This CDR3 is CASSLGTQEKLFF. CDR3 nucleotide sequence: TGTGCCAGCAGTTTAGGGACCCAGGAAAAACTGTTTTTT.

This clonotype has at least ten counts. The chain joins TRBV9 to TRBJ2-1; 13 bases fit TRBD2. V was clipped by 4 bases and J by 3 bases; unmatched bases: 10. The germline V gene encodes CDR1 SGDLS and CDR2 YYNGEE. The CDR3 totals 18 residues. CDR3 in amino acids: CASSSRTSGRGDYNEQFF. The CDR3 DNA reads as TGTGCCAGCAGCTCAAGGACTAGCGGGAGAGGGGACTACAATGAGCAGTTCTTC. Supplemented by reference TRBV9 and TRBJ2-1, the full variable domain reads DSGVTQTPKHLITATGQRVTLRCSPRSGDLSVYWYQQSLDQGLQFLIQYYNGEERAKGNILERFSAQQFPDLHSELNLSSLELGDSALYFCASSSRTSGRGDYNEQFFGPGTRLTVL.

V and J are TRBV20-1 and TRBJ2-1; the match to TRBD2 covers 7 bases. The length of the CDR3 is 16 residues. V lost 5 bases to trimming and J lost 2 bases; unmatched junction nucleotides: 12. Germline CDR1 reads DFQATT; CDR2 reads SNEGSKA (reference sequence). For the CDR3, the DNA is TGCAGTGCTCAACGAAGTGGGGGGAGGGCCTACAATGAGCAGTTCTTC. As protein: CSAQRSGGRAYNEQFF.

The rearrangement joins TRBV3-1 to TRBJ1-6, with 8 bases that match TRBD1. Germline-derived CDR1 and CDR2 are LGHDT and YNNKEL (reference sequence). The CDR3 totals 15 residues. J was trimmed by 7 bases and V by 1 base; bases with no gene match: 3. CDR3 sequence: CASSQGQGLNSPLHF. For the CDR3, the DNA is TGTGCCAGCAGCCAAGGACAGGGGTTGAATTCACCCCTCCACTTT.

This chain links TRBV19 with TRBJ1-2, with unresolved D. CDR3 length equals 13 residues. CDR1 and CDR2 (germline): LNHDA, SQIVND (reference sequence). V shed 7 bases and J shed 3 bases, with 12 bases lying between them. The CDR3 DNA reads TGTGCCAGTAACACCGGGCTCCACTATGGCTACACCTTC. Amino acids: CASNTGLHYGYTF.

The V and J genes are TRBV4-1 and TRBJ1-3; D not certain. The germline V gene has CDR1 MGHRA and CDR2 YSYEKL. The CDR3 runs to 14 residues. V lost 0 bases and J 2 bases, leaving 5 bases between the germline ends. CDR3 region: CASSQEEAGNTIYF. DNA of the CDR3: TGCGCCAGCAGCCAAGAGGAAGCTGGAAACACCATATATTTT.

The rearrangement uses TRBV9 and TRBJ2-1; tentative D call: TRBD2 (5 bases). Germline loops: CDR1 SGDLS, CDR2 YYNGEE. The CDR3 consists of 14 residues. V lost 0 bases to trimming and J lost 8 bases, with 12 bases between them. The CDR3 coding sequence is TGTGCCAGCAGCGTAGGTGGTAGCGCCCATGAGCAGTTCTTC. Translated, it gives CASSVGGSAHEQFF.

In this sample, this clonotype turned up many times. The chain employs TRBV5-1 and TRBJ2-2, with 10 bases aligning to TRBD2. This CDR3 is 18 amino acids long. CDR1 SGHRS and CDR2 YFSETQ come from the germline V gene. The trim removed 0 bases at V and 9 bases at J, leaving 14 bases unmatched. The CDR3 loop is CASSLDGSSGSRVRELFF. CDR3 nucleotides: TGCGCCAGCAGCTTGGACGGTTCTAGCGGGAGTCGAGTGCGGGAGCTGTTTTTT.

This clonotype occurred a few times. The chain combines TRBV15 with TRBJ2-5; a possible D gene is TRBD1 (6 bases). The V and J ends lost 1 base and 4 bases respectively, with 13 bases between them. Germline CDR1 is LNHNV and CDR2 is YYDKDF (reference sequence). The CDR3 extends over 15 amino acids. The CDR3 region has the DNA TGTGCCACCAGCAGAGCAGGGGCTGGTCCAGAGACCCAGTACTTC. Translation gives CATSRAGAGPETQYF.

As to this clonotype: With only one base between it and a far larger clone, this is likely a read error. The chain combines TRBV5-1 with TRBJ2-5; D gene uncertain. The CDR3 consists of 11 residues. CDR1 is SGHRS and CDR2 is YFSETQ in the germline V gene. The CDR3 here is CASSLSETQCF. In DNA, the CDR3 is TGCGCCAGCAGCTTGTCGGAGACCCAGTGCTTC.